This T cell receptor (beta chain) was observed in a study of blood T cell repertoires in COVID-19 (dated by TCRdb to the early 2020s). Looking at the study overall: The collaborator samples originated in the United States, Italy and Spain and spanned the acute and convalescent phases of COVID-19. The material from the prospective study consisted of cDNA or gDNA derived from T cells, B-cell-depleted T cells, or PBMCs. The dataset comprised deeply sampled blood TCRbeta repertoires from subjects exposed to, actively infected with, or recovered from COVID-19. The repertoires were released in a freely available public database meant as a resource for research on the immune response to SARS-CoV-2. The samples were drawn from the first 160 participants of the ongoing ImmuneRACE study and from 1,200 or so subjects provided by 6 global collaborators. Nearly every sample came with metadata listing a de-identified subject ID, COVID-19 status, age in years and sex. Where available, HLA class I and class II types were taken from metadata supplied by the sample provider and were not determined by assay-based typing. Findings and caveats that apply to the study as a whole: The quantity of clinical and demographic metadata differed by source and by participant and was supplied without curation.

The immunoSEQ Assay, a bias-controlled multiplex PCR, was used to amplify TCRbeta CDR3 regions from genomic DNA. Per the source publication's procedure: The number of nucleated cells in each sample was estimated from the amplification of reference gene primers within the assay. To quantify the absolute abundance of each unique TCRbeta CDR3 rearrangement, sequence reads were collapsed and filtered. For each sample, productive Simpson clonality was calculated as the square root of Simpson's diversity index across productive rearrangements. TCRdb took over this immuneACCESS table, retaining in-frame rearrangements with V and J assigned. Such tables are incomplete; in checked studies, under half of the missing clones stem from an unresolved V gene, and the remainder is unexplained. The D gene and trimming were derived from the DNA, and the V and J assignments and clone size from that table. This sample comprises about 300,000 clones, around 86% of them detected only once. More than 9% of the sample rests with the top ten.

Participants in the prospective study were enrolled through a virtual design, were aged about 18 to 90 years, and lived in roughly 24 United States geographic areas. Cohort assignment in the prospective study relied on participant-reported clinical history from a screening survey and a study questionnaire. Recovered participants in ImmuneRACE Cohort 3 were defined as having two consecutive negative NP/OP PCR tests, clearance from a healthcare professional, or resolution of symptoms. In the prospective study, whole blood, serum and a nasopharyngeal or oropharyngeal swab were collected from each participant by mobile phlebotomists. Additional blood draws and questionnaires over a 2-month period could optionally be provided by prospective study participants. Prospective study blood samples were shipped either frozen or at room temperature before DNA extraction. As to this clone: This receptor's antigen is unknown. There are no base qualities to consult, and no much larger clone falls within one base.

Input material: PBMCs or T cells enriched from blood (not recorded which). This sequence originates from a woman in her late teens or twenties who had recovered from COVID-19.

For the CDR3, the sequence is CASSEVTRDSGYTF. The nucleotide sequence reads as follows: TGTGCCAGCAGTGAAGTAACCCGGGACAGTGGCTACACCTTC. The sequence is built from TRBV2 and TRBJ1-2, with 7 junctional bases fitting TRBD1. The junction shows trimming of 1 base on V and 7 bases on J, and the gene matches do not reach 6 bases of it. The CDR3 goes from the cysteine to the phenylalanine over 14 residues. The CDR3 DNA has 42 bases and is translated from base 1. The germline V gene specifies SNHLY as CDR1 and FYNNEI as CDR2.